What follows describes a single TCR beta chain. This entry is derived from a study of shared clonotypes between healthy human individuals. Naive CD8 populations comprised CD45RO-negative cells positively selected for CCR7, excluding terminally differentiated effector memory CD45RA+ cells. The authors ran the assay at deep level. Sequenced by immunoSEQ multiplex PCR; TCRdb stores in-frame clones only, minus some. The table records about 2 million clones, about 95% of them present only once. The CDR3 sequence is 13 residues long. Trimming pared 3 bases from V and 10 bases from J, leaving 16 bases between. Germline assignment: CDR1 MNHEY and CDR2 SVGAGI.

The origin of this receptor is a man aged 18 to 29 in good health. This chain links TRBV6-5 with TRBJ2-7, with D unclear. Sample: naive CD8+ T cells sorted from blood. The CDR3 sequence: CASSYPTPTDQYF. CDR3 nucleotides: TGTGCCAGCAGTTATCCGACCCCGACGGACCAGTACTTC.